The subject of this entry is one T cell receptor beta chain. Its antigen remains unknown. This entry comes from a study of cytomegalovirus exposure and HLA in healthy donors. In the study overall: The same platform was used for the 120 validation repertoires and the approximately 670 first-cohort repertoires, a later analysis reported.

Study-level findings and limits: Reports showed the classifier diagnosing cytomegalovirus status with high specificity and sensitivity. In vitro experiments confirmed that three CMV-associated chains were specific for CMV antigens.

The donors were members of the validation cohort, which comprised 120 subjects and was separate from the first cohort of more than 500 subjects. The CDR3 loop spans 15 amino acids. Trimming cost V 4 bases and J 1 base, with 12 bases left between them. CDR1 is SEHNR, CDR2 FQNEAQ, per germline (reference sequence). The repertoire was sequenced with immunoSEQ multiplex PCR; TCRdb's copy has only in-frame clones and lacks some. The sample holds 98,000 or so clones, roughly 84% seen once. This chain connects TRBV7-9 to TRBJ2-3; the D gene is possibly TRBD2 (6 bases). The sequencing input was PBMCs. The receptor's source is a woman younger than 30 in good health and CMV-seronegative. The CDR3: CASSSVQRGTDTQYF. The CDR3 DNA sequence: TGTGCCAGCAGCTCCGTCCAGCGGGGCACAGATACGCAGTATTTT.